This passage covers 16 T cell receptor beta chains from one sample sequenced in a study of blood T cells in healthy people across ages. With a J-beta primer mix and a sample-barcoded 5' primer, a second PCR ran 7 to 11 cycles. TCRdb re-derived calls from the 5' RACE reads in MiXCR, one entry per CDR3 protein. The profile covers 1.6 million or so distinct CDR3 sequences, with 30% to 40% appearing a single time and around 11% taken by the ten largest. The sample was blood. All receptors come from a woman under 40 in good health.

J is TRBJ2-5 and V is TRBV5-1, with 7 bases that match TRBD1. Germline V gene sequence: CDR1 SGHRS, CDR2 YFSETQ. The CDR3 loop spans 14 amino acids. The ends lost 2 bases at V and 2 bases at J; junction bases unmatched: 3. The CDR3 DNA reads TGCGCCAGCAGCTTAATGACAGGGCAAGAGACCCAGTACTTC. It is translated as CASSLMTGQETQYF.

This clonotype has just a few counts. The rearrangement uses TRBV7-9 and TRBJ2-3, with TRBD2 matching over 8 bases. Germline assignment: CDR1 SEHNR and CDR2 FQNEAQ (reference sequence). The CDR3 sequence is 14 residues long. The J segment lost 2 bases and the V segment lost 7 bases, leaving 5 bases of the junction unmatched. The CDR3, as DNA: TGTGCCAGCAAGGAGCGGGGGCTCACAGATACGCAGTATTTT. This sequence encodes CASKERGLTDTQYF.

This chain joins TRBV4-3 and TRBJ1-2; 7 nucleotides match TRBD1. This CDR3 has 17 residues. The junction had 13 bases not matched to a gene; V was cut back by 1 base and J by 5 bases. CDR1 is LGHNA and CDR2 is YSLEER in the germline V gene. This CDR3 reads CASSQVFSGTVMYGYTF. CDR3 DNA sequence: TGCGCCAGCAGCCAAGTCTTCTCGGGGACAGTGATGTATGGCTACACCTTC.

The rearrangement uses TRBV5-5 and TRBJ1-5; no firm D call. Looked up from germline, CDR1 is SGHKS and CDR2 is YYEKEE (reference sequence). The CDR3 is made up of 14 amino acids. The V and J ends lost 1 base and 2 bases respectively, with 7 bases between them. CDR3 bases: TGTGCCAGCAGCTTGACACATGGCAATCAGCCCCAGCATTTT. It yields the protein CASSLTHGNQPQHF. Supplemented by reference TRBV5-5 and TRBJ1-5, the full variable domain reads DAGVTQSPTHLIKTRGQQVTLRCSPISGHKSVSWYQQVLGQGPQFIFQYYEKEERGRGNFPDRFSARQFPNYSSELNVNALLLGDSALYLCASSLTHGNQPQHFGDGTRLSIL.

The chain is built from TRBV12-3 or TRBV12-4 and TRBJ1-5; a possible D gene is TRBD1 (5 bases). V lost 2 bases, J lost 7 bases, and 15 bases lay in between. The CDR3 runs to 15 residues. CDR3 sequence reads: CASSLSGSGVQPQHF. The CDR3 DNA reads TGTGCCAGCAGTTTAAGTGGTTCGGGGGTACAGCCCCAGCATTTT.

The CDR3 DNA follows: TGTGCCAGCAGCCCTAGCGGTTTTCTTACCACAGATACGCAGTATTTT. This gives the protein CASSPSGFLTTDTQYF. The gene calls are TRBV7-8 and TRBJ2-3, with 7 bases identical to TRBD2. The CDR3 has 16 amino acids. The germline V gene has CDR1 SGHVS and CDR2 FQNEAQ. V shed 5 bases and J 2 bases; nucleotides not matched to a gene: 10. Based on the CDR3 plus reference TRBV7-8 and TRBJ2-3, the full variable domain is GAGVSQSPRYKVAKRGQDVALRCDPISGHVSLFWYQQALGQGPEFLTYFQNEAQLDKSGLPSDRFFAERPEGSVSTLKIQRTQQEDSAVYLCASSPSGFLTTDTQYFGPGTRLTVL.

This clonotype was observed a handful of times. This chain joins TRBV12-3 or TRBV12-4 and TRBJ1-5; no clear D gene. This CDR3 region has 14 residues. The V end was cut by 6 bases, the J end by 2 bases, with 11 bases between. This CDR3 is CASRGVMGNQPQHF. The DNA for the CDR3 is TGTGCCAGCAGGGGAGTGATGGGCAATCAGCCCCAGCATTTT.

The chain combines TRBV5-1 with TRBJ1-2, with a possible D match to TRBD1 (6 bases). The CDR3 has 15 residues. Per the germline V gene, CDR1 is SGHRS and CDR2 is YFSETQ. Trimming shortened V by 2 bases and J by 5 bases, and 16 bases separated the two germline ends. CDR3 DNA: TGCGCCAGCAGCTTCACCGGACAGATACTTTATGGCTACACCTTC. The encoded protein is CASSFTGQILYGYTF.

J is TRBJ1-1 and V is TRBV7-9, with D tentatively TRBD1 (5 bases). CDR1 SEHNR and CDR2 FQNEAQ come from the germline V gene (reference sequence). V was trimmed by 0 bases and J by 0 bases, leaving 8 bases between them. This CDR3 region has 15 residues. CDR3 sequence: CASSLATTVNTEAFF. The CDR3 coding sequence is TGTGCCAGCAGCTTAGCTACGACAGTGAACACTGAAGCTTTCTTT.

This clonotype appeared a few times. The CDR3 spells CASSEAGRNTDTQYF. CDR3 DNA: TGTGCCAGCAGTGAAGCGGGCAGGAACACAGATACGCAGTATTTT. The chain is built from TRBV6-1 and TRBJ2-3, with D uncertain. CDR3 length equals 15 residues. CDR1 is MNHNS and CDR2 is SASEGT in the germline V gene. The ends were cut back, 0 bases at V and 2 bases at J, with 9 bases in the middle.

On this clonotype: This sequence may be a read error, since a much larger clone differs from it by one base. The chain links TRBV10-3 to TRBJ2-7; D not resolved. The CDR3 is 13 residues long. V lost 10 bases to trimming and J lost 3 bases, with 16 bases between them. Germline values: CDR1 ENHRY, CDR2 SYGVKD. CDR3 residues: CATRNVVGYEQYF. DNA for the CDR3: TGTGCCACTCGGAACGTGGTGGGCTACGAGCAGTACTTC.

The chain uses TRBV29-1 and TRBJ1-1; a possible D gene is TRBD1 (6 bases). Germline values: CDR1 SQVTM, CDR2 ANQGSEA. The V end lost 6 bases, the J end lost 1 base, and 18 bases lay between the germline ends. The CDR3 is 15 residues long. CDR3 protein: CSVQGPYGANTEAFF. CDR3 nucleotides: TGCAGCGTACAGGGACCTTACGGGGCGAACACTGAAGCTTTCTTT.

This clonotype was seen only a few times. The chain links TRBV3-1 to TRBJ2-5; D gene unclear. Trimming removed 0 bases at V and 5 bases at J, with 10 bases between. This CDR3 has 14 amino acids. Germline CDR1 is LGHDT and CDR2 is YNNKEL (reference sequence). CDR3 in amino acids: CASSQDHQRETQYF. The CDR3, as DNA: TGTGCCAGCAGCCAAGACCATCAGAGGGAGACCCAGTACTTC.

This clonotype was detected many times. The chain joins TRBV29-1 to TRBJ2-3, with 15 bases aligning to TRBD2. V shed 6 bases and J 8 bases; nucleotides not matched to a gene: 6. Germline V gene sequence: CDR1 SQVTM, CDR2 ANQGSEA. The CDR3 has 14 residues. This chain's CDR3 is CSVGLAGGPATQYF. The DNA of the CDR3 is TGCAGCGTGGGACTAGCGGGAGGTCCGGCTACGCAGTATTTT.

The CDR3 DNA reads TGTGCCAGCAGTATCGGGGGGCCCGGAGGAGGAAAACTGTTTTTT. Translated, it gives CASSIGGPGGGKLFF. This chain links TRBV9 with TRBJ1-4; possibly TRBD1 for D (6 bases). The V gene lost 5 bases and the J gene lost 10 bases, with 21 bases spanning the gap. Germline CDR1 and CDR2: SGDLS and YYNGEE. The CDR3 runs to 15 residues.

There are many counts of this clonotype. The chain carries TRBV9 and TRBJ2-7, with a possible D match to TRBD1 (6 bases). Germline assignment: CDR1 SGDLS and CDR2 YYNGEE. V lost 1 base and J lost 7, with 15 bases in between. CDR3 length: 14 residues. The CDR3 spells CASSVRQALSEQYF. For the CDR3, the DNA is TGTGCCAGCAGCGTACGACAGGCCCTCAGTGAGCAGTACTTC.